The clone carrying this TCR beta chain turned up a few times. TCRdb re-derived calls from the 5' RACE reads in MiXCR, one entry per CDR3 protein. The sample lists fewer than 80,000 distinct CDR3 sequences, 11% seen once, with around 11% in the top ten. The data derive from a study of early T cells in non-severe SARS-CoV-2 infection. The ends were cut back, 5 bases at V and 4 bases at J, with 17 bases in the middle. CDR3 size: 14 residues. Germline V CDR1 and CDR2: DFQATT, SNEGSKA (reference sequence). This TCR derives from an adult who was a healthcare worker with PCR-confirmed SARS-CoV-2 infection or an uninfected control (not recorded which). The sample consisted of whole blood, taken at baseline. V is TRBV20-1 and J is TRBJ2-5, with D possibly matching TRBD2 (7 bases). CDR3 bases: TGCAGTGCTTCTCTCCCGGGGGGCGGAGAGACCCAGTACTTC. It yields the protein CSASLPGGGETQYF.